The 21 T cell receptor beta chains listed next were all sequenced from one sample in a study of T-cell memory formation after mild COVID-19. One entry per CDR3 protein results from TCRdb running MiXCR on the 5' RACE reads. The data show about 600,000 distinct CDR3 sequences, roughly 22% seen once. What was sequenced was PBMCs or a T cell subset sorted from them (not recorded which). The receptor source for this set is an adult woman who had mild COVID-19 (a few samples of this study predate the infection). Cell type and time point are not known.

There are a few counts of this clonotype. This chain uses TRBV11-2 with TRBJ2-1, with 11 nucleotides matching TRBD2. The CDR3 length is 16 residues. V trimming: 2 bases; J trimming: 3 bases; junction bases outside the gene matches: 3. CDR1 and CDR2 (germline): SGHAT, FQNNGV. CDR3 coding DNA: TGTGCCAGCAGCTTACCAGGACTAGCGGGCTACAATGAGCAGTTCTTC. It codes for CASSLPGLAGYNEQFF.

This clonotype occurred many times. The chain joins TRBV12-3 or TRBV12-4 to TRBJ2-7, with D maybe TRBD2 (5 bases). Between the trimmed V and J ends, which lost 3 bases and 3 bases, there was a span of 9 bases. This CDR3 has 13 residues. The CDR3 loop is CASSLNRDYEQYF. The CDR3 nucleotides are TGTGCCAGCAGTTTGAACCGGGACTACGAGCAGTACTTC.

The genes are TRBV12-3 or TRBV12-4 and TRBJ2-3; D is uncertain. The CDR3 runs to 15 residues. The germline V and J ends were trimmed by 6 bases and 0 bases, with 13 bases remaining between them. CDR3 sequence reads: CASSLKELSTDTQYF. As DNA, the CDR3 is TGTGCCAGCAGCCTGAAGGAACTTAGCACAGATACGCAGTATTTT.

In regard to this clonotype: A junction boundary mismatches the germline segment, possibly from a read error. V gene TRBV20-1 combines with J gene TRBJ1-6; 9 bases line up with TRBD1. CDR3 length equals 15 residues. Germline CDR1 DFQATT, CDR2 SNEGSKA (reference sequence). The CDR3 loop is CSARATGGAGSPLHF. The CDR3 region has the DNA TGCAGTGCGAGAGCAACAGGGGGCGCGGGTTCACCCCTCCACTTT.

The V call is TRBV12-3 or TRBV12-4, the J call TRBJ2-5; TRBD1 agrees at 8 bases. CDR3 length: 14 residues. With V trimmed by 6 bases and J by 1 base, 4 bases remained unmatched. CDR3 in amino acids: CASSQTGVQETQYF. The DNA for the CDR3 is TGTGCCAGCAGCCAGACAGGGGTCCAAGAGACCCAGTACTTC.

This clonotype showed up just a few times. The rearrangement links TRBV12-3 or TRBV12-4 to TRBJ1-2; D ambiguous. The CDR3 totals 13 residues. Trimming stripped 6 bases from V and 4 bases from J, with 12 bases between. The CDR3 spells CASSRASGYGYTF. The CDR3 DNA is TGTGCCAGCAGCCGGGCCTCGGGCTATGGCTACACCTTC.

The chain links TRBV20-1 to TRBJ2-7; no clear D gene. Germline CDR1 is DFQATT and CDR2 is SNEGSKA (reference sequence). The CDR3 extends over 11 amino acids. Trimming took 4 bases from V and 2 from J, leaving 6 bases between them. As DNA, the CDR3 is TGCAGTGCTAAAGACACCTACGAGCAGTACTTC. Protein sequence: CSAKDTYEQYF.

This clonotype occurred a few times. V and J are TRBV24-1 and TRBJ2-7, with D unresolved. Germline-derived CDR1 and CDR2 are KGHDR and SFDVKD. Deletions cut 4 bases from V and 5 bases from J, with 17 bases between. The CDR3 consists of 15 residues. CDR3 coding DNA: TGTGCCACCAGTGACGGCTTGAAGTCTCGGGACGAGCAGTACTTC. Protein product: CATSDGLKSRDEQYF.

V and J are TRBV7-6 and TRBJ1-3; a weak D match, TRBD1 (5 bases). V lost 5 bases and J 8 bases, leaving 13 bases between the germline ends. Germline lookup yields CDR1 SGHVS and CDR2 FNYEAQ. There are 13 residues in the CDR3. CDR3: CASSPTPGDTIYF. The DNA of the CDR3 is TGTGCCAGCAGCCCCACCCCGGGGGACACCATATATTTT.

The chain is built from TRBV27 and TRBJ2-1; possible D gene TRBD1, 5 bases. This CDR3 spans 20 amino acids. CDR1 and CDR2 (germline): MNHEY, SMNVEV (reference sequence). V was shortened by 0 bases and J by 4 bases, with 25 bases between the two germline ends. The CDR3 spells CASSLSAGWSQGFSYNEQFF. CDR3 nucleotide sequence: TGTGCCAGCAGTTTATCGGCAGGCTGGTCCCAGGGCTTTTCGTACAATGAGCAGTTCTTC.

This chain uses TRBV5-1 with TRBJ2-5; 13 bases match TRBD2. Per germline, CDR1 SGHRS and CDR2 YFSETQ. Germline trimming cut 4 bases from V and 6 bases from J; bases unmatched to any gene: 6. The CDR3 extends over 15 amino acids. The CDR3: CASSPGTSGDKTQYF. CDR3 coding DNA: TGCGCCAGCAGCCCGGGGACTAGCGGGGACAAGACCCAGTACTTC.

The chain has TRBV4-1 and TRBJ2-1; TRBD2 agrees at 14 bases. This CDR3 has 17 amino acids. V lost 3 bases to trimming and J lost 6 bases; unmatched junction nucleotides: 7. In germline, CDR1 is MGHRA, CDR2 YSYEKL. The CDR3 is CASSHRAGTSGGNEQFF. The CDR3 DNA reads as TGCGCCAGCAGCCACCGAGCGGGGACTAGCGGGGGCAATGAGCAGTTCTTC.

The CDR3 DNA follows: TGTGCCAGCAGCCCGACGGAGGGACACACCATATATTTT. Translated, it gives CASSPTEGHTIYF. The gene calls are TRBV7-7 and TRBJ1-3, with D perhaps TRBD1 (5 bases). The V end was cut by 5 bases, the J end by 8 bases, with 13 bases between. The CDR3 spans 13 residues. Germline CDR1 and CDR2: SSHAT and FNYEAQ (reference sequence).

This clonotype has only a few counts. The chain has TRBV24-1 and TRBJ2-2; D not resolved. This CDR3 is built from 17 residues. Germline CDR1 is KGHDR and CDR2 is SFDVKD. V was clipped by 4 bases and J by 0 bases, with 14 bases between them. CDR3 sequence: CATSDPATGSNTGELFF. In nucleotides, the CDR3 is TGTGCCACCAGTGACCCCGCGACCGGATCGAACACCGGGGAGCTGTTTTTT.

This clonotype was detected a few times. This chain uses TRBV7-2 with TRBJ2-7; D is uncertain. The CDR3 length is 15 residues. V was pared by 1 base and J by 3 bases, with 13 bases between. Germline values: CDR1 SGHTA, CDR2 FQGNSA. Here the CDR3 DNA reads TGTGCCAGCAGCTTAGTCGGTGGGATTGGCTACGAGCAGTACTTC. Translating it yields CASSLVGGIGYEQYF. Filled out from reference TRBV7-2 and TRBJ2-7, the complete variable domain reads GAGVSQSPSNKVTEKGKDVELRCDPISGHTALYWYRQSLGQGLEFLIYFQGNSAPDKSGLPSDRFSAERTGGSVSTLTIQRTQQEDSAVYLCASSLVGGIGYEQYFGPGTRLTVT.

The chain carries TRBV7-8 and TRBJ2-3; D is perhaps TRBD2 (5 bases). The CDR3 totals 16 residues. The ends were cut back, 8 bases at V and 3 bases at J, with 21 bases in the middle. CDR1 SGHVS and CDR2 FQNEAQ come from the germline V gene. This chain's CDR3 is CASARGDSASTDTQYF. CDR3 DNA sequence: TGTGCCAGCGCCCGGGGTGATAGCGCTAGTACAGATACGCAGTATTTT.

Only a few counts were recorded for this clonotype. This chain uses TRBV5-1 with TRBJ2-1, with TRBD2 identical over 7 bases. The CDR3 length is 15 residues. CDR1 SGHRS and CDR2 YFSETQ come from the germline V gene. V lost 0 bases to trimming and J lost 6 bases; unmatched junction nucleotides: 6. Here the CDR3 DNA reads TGCGCCAGCAGCTTGGTCCCTAGCGGAGGCAATGAGCAGTTCTTC. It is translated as CASSLVPSGGNEQFF. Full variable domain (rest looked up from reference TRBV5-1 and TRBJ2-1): KAGVTQTPRYLIKTRGQQVTLSCSPISGHRSVSWYQQTPGQGLQFLFEYFSETQRNKGNFPGRFSGRQFSNSRSEMNVSTLELGDSALYLCASSLVPSGGNEQFFGPGTRLTVL.

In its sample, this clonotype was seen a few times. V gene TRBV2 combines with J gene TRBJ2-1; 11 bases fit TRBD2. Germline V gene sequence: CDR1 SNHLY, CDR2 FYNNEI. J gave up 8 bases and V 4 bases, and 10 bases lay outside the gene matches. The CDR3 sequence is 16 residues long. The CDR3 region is CASSAGPSGGIYEQFF. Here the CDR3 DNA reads TGTGCCAGCAGTGCCGGGCCTAGCGGGGGGATCTATGAGCAGTTCTTC.

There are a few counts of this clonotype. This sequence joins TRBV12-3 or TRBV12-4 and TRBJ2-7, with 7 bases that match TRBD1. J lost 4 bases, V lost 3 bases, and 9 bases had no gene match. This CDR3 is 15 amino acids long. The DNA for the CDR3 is TGTGCCAGCAGTTTCCGGGACAGTGGTCTGTACGAGCAGTACTTC. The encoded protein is CASSFRDSGLYEQYF.

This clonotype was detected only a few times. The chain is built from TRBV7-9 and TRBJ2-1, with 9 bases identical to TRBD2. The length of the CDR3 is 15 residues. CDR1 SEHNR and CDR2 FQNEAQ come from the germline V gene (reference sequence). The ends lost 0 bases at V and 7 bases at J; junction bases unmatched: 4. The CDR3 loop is CASSLASGSRNEQFF. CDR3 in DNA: TGTGCCAGCAGCTTAGCTAGCGGGAGTCGGAATGAGCAGTTCTTC.

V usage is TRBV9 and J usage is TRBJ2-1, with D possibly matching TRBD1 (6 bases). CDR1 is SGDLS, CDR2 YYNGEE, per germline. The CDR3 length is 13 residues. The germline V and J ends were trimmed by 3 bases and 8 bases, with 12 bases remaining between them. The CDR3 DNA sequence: TGTGCCAGCAGCGGGGGACAAATCGATGAGCAGTTCTTC. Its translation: CASSGGQIDEQFF.